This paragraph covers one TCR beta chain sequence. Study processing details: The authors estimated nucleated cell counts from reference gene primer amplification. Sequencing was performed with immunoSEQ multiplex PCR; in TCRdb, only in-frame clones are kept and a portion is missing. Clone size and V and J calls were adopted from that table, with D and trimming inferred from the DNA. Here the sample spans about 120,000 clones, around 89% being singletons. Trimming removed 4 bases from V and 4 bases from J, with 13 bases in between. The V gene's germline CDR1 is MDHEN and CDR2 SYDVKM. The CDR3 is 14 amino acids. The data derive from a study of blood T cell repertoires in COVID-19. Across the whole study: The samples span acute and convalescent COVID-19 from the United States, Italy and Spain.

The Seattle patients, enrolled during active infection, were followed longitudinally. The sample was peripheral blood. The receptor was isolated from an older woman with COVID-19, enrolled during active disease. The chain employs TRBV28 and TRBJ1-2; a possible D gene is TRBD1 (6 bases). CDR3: CASSWTVGRYGYTF. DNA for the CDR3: TGTGCCAGCAGTTGGACAGTGGGCCGCTATGGCTACACCTTC.